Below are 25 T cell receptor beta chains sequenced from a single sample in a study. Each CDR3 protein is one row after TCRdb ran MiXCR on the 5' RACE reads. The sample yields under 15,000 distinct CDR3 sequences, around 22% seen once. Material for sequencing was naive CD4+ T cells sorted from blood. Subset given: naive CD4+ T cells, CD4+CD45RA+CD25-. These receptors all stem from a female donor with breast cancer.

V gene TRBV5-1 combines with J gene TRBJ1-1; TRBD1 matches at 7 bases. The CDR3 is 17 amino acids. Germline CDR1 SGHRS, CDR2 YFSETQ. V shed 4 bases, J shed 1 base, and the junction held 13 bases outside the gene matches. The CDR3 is CASSPLHLGQRNTEAFF. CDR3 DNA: TGCGCCAGCAGCCCGCTACACCTGGGACAGAGGAACACTGAAGCTTTCTTT.

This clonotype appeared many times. The CDR3 sequence: CSARYGTAPNQPQHF. The CDR3 DNA sequence: TGCAGTGCTAGATATGGGACGGCCCCCAATCAGCCCCAGCATTTT. The V gene is TRBV20-1, the J gene TRBJ1-5; D possibly corresponds to TRBD1 (5 bases). Per the germline V gene, CDR1 is DFQATT and CDR2 is SNEGSKA (reference sequence). V shed 2 bases and J shed 3 bases, with 14 bases lying between them. The CDR3 length is 15 residues.

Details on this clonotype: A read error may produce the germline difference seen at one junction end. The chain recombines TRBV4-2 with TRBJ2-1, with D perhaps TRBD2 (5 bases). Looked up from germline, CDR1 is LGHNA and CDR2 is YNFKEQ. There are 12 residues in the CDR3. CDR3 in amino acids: CVSSHRDNEQFF. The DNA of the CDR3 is TGTGTCAGCAGCCACCGGGATAATGAGCAGTTCTTC.

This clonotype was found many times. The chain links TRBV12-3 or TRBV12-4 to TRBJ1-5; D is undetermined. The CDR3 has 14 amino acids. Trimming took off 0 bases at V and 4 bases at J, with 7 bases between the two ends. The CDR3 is CASSLAIGNQPQHF. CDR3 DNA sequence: TGTGCCAGCAGTTTAGCGATCGGGAATCAGCCCCAGCATTTT.

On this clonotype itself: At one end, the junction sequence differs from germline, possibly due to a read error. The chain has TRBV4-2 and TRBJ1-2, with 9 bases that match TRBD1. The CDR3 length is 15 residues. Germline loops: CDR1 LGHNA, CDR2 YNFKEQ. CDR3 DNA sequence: TGCGCCAGCAGCCAAGATCTGGCACAGGGGGCCGGCTACACCTTC. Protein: CASSQDLAQGAGYTF.

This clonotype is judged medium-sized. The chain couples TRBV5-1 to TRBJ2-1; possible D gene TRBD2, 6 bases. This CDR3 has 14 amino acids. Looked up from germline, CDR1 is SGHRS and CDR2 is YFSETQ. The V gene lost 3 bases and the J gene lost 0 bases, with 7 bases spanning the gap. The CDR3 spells CASSSGSSYNEQFF. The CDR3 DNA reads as TGCGCCAGCAGCTCCGGGAGCTCCTACAATGAGCAGTTCTTC.

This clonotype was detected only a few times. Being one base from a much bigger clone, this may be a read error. The CDR3 loop is CASSLAGLWTGELFF. DNA for the CDR3: TGCGCCAGCAGCTTGGCGGGGTTATGGACCGGGGAGCTGTTTTTT. The rearrangement links TRBV5-1 to TRBJ2-2, with D possibly being TRBD2 (5 bases). V was pared by 0 bases and J by 5 bases, with 11 bases between. Germline V lookup: CDR1 SGHRS, CDR2 YFSETQ. The CDR3 loop spans 15 amino acids.

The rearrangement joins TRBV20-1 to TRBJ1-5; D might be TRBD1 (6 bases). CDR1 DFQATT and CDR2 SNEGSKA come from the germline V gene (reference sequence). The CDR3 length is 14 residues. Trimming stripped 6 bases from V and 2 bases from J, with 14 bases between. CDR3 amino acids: CSARDTNGNQPQHF. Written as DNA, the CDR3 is TGCAGTGCCAGGGACACCAATGGCAATCAGCCCCAGCATTTT.

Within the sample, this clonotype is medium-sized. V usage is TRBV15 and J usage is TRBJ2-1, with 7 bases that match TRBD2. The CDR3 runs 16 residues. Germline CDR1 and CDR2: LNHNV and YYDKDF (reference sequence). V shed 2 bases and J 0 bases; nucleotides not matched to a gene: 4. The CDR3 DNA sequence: TGTGCCACCAGCAGAACTAGCGCCAGCTCCTACAATGAGCAGTTCTTC. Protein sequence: CATSRTSASSYNEQFF. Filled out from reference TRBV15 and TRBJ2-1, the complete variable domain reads DAMVIQNPRYQVTQFGKPVTLSCSQTLNHNVMYWYQQKSSQAPKLLFHYYDKDFNNEADTPDNFQSRRPNTSFCFLDIRSPGLGDTAMYLCATSRTSASSYNEQFFGPGTRLTVL.

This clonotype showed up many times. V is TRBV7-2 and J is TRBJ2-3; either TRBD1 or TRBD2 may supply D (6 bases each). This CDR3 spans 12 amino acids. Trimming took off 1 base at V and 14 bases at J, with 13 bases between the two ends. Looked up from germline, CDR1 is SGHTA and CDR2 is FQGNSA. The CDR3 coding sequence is TGTGCCAGCAGCTTAGTGTCGGGGGCCGTGTATTTT. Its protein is CASSLVSGAVYF.

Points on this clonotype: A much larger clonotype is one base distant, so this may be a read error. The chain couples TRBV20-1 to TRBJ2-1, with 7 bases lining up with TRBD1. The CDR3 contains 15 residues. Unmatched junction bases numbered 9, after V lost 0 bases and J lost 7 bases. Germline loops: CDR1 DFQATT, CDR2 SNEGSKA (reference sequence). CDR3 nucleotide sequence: TGCAGTGCTAGAGACTCGGGACAGTGGAGAAATGAGCAGTTCTTC. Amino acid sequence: CSARDSGQWRNEQFF.

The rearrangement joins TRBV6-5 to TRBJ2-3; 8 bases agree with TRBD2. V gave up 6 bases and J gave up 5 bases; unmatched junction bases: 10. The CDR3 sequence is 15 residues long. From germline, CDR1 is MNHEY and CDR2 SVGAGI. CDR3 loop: CASSPVPGLVDTQYF. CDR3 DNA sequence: TGTGCCAGCAGCCCCGTCCCGGGACTAGTAGATACGCAGTATTTT.

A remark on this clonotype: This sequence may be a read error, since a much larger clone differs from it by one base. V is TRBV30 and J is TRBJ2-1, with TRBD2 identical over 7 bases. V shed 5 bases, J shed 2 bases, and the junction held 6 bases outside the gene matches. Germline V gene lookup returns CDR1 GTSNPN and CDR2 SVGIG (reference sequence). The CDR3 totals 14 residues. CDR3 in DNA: TGTGCCTGGGACCCCGGGACTACCTACAATGAGCAGTTCTTC. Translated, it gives CAWDPGTTYNEQFF.

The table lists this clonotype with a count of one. CDR3 amino acids: CASTQGSSWGDEQFF. The CDR3 DNA is TGTGCCAGTACCCAAGGTAGCTCCTGGGGAGATGAGCAGTTCTTC. The J gene is TRBJ2-1, the V gene TRBV19; weak D call: TRBD2 (5 bases). This CDR3 has 15 residues. Germline V CDR1 and CDR2: LNHDA, SQIVND (reference sequence). Trimming pared 7 bases from V and 8 bases from J, leaving 21 bases between. Full variable domain (rest looked up from reference TRBV19 and TRBJ2-1): DGGITQSPKYLFRKEGQNVTLSCEQNLNHDAMYWYRQDPGQGLRLIYYSQIVNDFQKGDIAEGYSVSREKKESFPLTVTSAQKNPTAFYLCASTQGSSWGDEQFFGPGTRLTVL.

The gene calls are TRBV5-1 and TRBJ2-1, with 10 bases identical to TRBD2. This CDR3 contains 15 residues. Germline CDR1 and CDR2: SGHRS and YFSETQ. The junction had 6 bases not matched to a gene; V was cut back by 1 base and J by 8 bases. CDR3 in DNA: TGCGCCAGCAGCTTGAAGCTAGCGGGAGTTGATGAGCAGTTCTTC. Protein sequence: CASSLKLAGVDEQFF.

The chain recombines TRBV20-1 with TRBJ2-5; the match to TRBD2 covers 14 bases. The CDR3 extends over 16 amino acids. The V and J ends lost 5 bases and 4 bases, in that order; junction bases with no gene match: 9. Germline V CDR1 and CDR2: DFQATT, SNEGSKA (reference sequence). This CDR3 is CSAPMTSGRAGETQYF. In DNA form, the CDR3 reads TGCAGTGCTCCGATGACTAGCGGGAGGGCCGGAGAGACCCAGTACTTC.

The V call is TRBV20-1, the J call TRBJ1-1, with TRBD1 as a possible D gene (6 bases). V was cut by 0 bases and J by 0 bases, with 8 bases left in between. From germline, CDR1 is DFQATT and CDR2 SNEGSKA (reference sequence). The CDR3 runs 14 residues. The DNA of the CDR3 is TGCAGTGCTAGAGAGGGGGCCATGAACACTGAAGCTTTCTTT. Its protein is CSAREGAMNTEAFF.

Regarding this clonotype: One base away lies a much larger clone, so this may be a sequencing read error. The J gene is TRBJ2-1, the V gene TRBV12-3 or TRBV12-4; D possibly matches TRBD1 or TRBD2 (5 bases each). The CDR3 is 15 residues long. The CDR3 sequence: CTSSFRDPSLGEQFF. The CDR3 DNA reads TGTACCAGCAGTTTTCGGGACCCTAGCTTGGGGGAGCAGTTCTTC.

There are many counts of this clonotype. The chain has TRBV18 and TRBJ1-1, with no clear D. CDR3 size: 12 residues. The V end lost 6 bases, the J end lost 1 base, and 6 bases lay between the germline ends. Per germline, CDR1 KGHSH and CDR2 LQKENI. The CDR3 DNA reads TGTGCCAGCTCCATGTCGAACACTGAAGCTTTCTTT. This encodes CASSMSNTEAFF.

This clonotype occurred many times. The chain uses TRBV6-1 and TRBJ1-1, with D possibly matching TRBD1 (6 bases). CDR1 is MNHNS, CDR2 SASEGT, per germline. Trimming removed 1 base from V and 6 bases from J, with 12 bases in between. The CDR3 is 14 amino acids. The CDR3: CASSEGQGFAEAFF. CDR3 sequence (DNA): TGTGCCAGCAGTGAAGGCCAGGGGTTTGCTGAAGCTTTCTTT.

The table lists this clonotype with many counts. For the CDR3, the DNA is TGTGCCAGCAGTCCGACTAGCGGGAGAAATGAGCAGTTCTTC. This codes for CASSPTSGRNEQFF. The chain joins TRBV12-3 or TRBV12-4 to TRBJ2-1; 12 bases map to TRBD2. The CDR3 consists of 14 residues. J gave up 7 bases and V 5 bases, and 3 bases lay outside the gene matches.

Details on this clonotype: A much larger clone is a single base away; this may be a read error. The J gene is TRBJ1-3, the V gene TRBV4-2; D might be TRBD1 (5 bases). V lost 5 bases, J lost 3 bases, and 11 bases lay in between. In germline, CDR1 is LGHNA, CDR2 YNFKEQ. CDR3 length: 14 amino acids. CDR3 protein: CASSDQGGGNTIYF. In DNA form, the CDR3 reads TGTGCCAGCAGCGACCAGGGAGGTGGAAACACCATATATTTT.

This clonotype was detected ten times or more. This CDR3 reads CATSMGTWGNEQFF. For the CDR3, the DNA is TGTGCCACCAGCATGGGGACATGGGGGAATGAGCAGTTCTTC. The chain joins TRBV15 to TRBJ2-1, with D possibly TRBD1 on 6 matching bases. The CDR3 totals 14 residues. Germline loops: CDR1 LNHNV, CDR2 YYDKDF (reference sequence). V lost 4 bases and J lost 7, with 14 bases in between.

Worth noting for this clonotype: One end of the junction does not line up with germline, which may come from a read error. The CDR3 sequence is CASRPGTGRYNELFF. Written as DNA, the CDR3 is TGTGCCAGCAGACCCGGGACAGGGAGGTACAATGAGCTGTTCTTC. This chain connects TRBV28 to TRBJ2-1, with 9 nucleotides matching TRBD1. The CDR3 is 15 residues long. Germline values: CDR1 MDHEN, CDR2 SYDVKM.

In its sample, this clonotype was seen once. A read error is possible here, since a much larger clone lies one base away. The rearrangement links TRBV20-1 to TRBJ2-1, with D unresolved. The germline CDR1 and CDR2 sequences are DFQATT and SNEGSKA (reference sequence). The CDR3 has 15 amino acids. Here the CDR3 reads CSAPDILPSTNEQLF. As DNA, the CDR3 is TGCAGTGCTCCTGACATCCTCCCGTCCACCAATGAGCAGCTCTTC.